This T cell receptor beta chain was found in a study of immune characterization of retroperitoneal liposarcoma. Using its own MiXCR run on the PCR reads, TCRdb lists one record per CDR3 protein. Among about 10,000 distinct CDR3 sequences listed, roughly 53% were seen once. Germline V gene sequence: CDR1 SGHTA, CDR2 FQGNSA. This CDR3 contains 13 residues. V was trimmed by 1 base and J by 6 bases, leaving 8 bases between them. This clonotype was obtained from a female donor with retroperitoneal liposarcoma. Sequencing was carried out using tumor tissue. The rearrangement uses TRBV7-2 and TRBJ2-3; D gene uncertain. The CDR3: CASSLDAVDTQYF. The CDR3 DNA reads TGTGCCAGCAGCTTAGATGCCGTGGATACGCAGTATTTT.